A single sample is the source of the 27 T cell receptor beta chains below, sequenced in a study of T cell responses to AZD1222 COVID-19 vaccine. Assay used: immunoSEQ multiplex PCR; TCRdb lists only in-frame clones, some missing. There are some 100,000 clones in the sample; 80% to 90% occur only once, and around 9.6% lies in the top ten. The input for sequencing was peripheral blood, taken on day 0 of AZD1222 vaccination. Every receptor here comes from an adult in good health.

The count of this clone is one. V and J are TRBV30 and TRBJ1-2, with D possibly matching TRBD1 (5 bases). The CDR3 runs 14 residues. CDR1 is GTSNPN, CDR2 SVGIG, per germline (reference sequence). V lost 0 bases to trimming and J lost 8 bases, with 16 bases between them. CDR3 region: CAWSVQSLGDGYTF. The CDR3 DNA reads TGTGCCTGGAGTGTACAATCCCTGGGGGACGGCTACACCTTC.

This sequence joins TRBV30 and TRBJ1-2, with D uncertain. The CDR3 has 12 amino acids. Germline V lookup: CDR1 GTSNPN, CDR2 SVGIG (reference sequence). The V end was cut by 2 bases, the J end by 4 bases, with 8 bases between. CDR3 protein: CAWSRGIYGYTF. The CDR3 coding sequence is TGTGCCTGGAGTAGAGGGATCTATGGCTACACCTTC.

V usage is TRBV19 and J usage is TRBJ2-7, with TRBD2 matching 11 bases. The germline CDR1 and CDR2 sequences are LNHDA and SQIVND (reference sequence). The CDR3 consists of 15 residues. J gave up 5 bases and V 4 bases, and 7 bases lay outside the gene matches. The CDR3 is CASSKTSGISDEQYF. The CDR3 bases are TGTGCCAGTAGTAAGACTAGCGGGATATCCGACGAGCAGTACTTC.

This chain uses TRBV29-1 with TRBJ2-1, with D possibly matching TRBD1 (5 bases). Germline V gene lookup returns CDR1 SQVTM and CDR2 ANQGSEA. The CDR3 length is 12 residues. The V and J ends lost 1 base and 8 bases respectively, with 9 bases between them. The CDR3 region has the DNA TGCAGCGTTGAAGGTTGGGGCGATGAGCAGTTCTTC. Protein sequence: CSVEGWGDEQFF.

This chain connects TRBV25-1 to TRBJ2-5; D not resolved. CDR3 length: 13 residues. Trimming stripped 3 bases from V and 1 base from J, with 6 bases between. Germline V gene sequence: CDR1 MGHDK, CDR2 SYGVNS. As DNA, the CDR3 is TGTGCCAGCAGTGATCTTGTCCAAGAGACCCAGTACTTC. It encodes CASSDLVQETQYF.

V and J are TRBV2 and TRBJ2-3; D remains unclear. The germline V gene encodes CDR1 SNHLY and CDR2 FYNNEI. V gave up 7 bases and J gave up 1 base, with 9 bases separating them. The CDR3 covers 13 residues. CDR3 DNA: TGTGCCAGCAACTCCGCTGGCACAGATACGCAGTATTTT. This codes for CASNSAGTDTQYF.

The CDR3 DNA follows: TGTGCCAGCAGCCCTTCCCTGGGACAGGCTAACTATGGCTACACCTTC. Its translation is CASSPSLGQANYGYTF. The chain uses TRBV9 and TRBJ1-2; 8 nucleotides line up with TRBD1. CDR1 and CDR2 from the germline V gene are SGDLS and YYNGEE. V lost 4 bases to trimming and J lost 0 bases; unmatched junction nucleotides: 8. The CDR3 runs 16 residues.

The chain combines TRBV25-1 with TRBJ1-5; D gene unclear. With 1 base removed from V and 2 bases from J, the gap between germline ends came to 6 bases. The CDR3 has 14 residues. The germline V gene encodes CDR1 MGHDK and CDR2 SYGVNS. The CDR3 region is CASSESGRNQPQHF. In DNA, the CDR3 is TGTGCCAGCAGTGAATCCGGGCGCAATCAGCCCCAGCATTTT.

This clone appeared a few times. The chain links TRBV18 to TRBJ2-7; D unresolved. The V and J ends lost 4 bases and 1 base respectively, with 8 bases between them. CDR3 length: 13 amino acids. CDR1 and CDR2 (germline): KGHSH, LQKENI. CDR3 region: CASSLIQSYEQYF. The DNA of the CDR3 is TGTGCCAGCTCACTCATCCAATCCTACGAGCAGTACTTC.

The genes are TRBV6-5 and TRBJ1-1; D remains ambiguous. From germline, CDR1 is MNHEY and CDR2 SVGAGI. V was shortened by 6 bases and J by 6 bases, with 11 bases between the two germline ends. The CDR3 length is 12 residues. The CDR3 nucleotides are TGTGCCAGCAGGGCAGCGGAGTCTGAAGCTTTCTTT. Encoded protein: CASRAAESEAFF.

The chain uses TRBV6-5 and TRBJ2-7, with D possibly matching TRBD1 (6 bases). CDR3 length: 13 residues. V lost 10 bases to trimming and J lost 0 bases, with 13 bases between them. Germline loops: CDR1 MNHEY, CDR2 SVGAGI. The CDR3 loop is CAIGQLLSYEQYF. CDR3 nucleotide sequence: TGTGCCATAGGACAGCTCCTCTCCTACGAGCAGTACTTC.

The chain is built from TRBV18 and TRBJ1-1, with a weak D call TRBD1 (6 bases). Trimming removed 3 bases from V and 0 bases from J, with 8 bases in between. Germline CDR1 and CDR2: KGHSH and LQKENI. The CDR3 sequence is 14 residues long. The CDR3 region is CASSPQGMNTEAFF. The CDR3, as DNA: TGTGCCAGCTCACCTCAGGGGATGAACACTGAAGCTTTCTTT.

This clone was seen a handful of times. V is TRBV5-1 and J is TRBJ2-2, with D perhaps given as TRBD1 or TRBD2 (5 bases each). The CDR3 sequence is 14 residues long. V was trimmed by 0 bases and J by 7 bases, leaving 10 bases between them. The V gene's germline CDR1 is SGHRS and CDR2 YFSETQ. The CDR3 loop is CASSLVGEVGELFF. In DNA form, the CDR3 reads TGCGCCAGCAGCTTGGTGGGGGAAGTCGGGGAGCTGTTTTTT.

The chain employs TRBV20-1 and TRBJ1-5; maybe TRBD1 (6 bases). The V gene's germline CDR1 is DFQATT and CDR2 SNEGSKA (reference sequence). The CDR3 covers 12 residues. V was pared by 3 bases and J by 7 bases, with 10 bases between. In DNA form, the CDR3 reads TGCAGTGCTAGTCCAGGGGAACAGCCCCAGCATTTT. Translating it yields CSASPGEQPQHF.

The V call is TRBV7-2, the J call TRBJ2-1, with 10 nucleotides matching TRBD2. Trimming at V came to 1 base and at J to 8 bases, leaving 11 bases not matched to a gene. The V gene's germline CDR1 is SGHTA and CDR2 FQGNSA. The CDR3 runs to 17 residues. The CDR3 loop is CASSLDGASGSLDEQFF. As DNA, the CDR3 is TGTGCCAGCAGCTTAGACGGTGCTAGCGGGAGTCTCGATGAGCAGTTCTTC.

The chain uses TRBV6-5 and TRBJ1-2; 8 positions match TRBD1. This CDR3 contains 13 residues. Germline CDR1 is MNHEY and CDR2 is SVGAGI. V was pared by 5 bases and J by 7 bases, with 6 bases of the junction left unmatched. The CDR3 DNA follows: TGTGCCAGCAGTCCCGCGGACAGGGCTGGCTACACCTTC. This codes for CASSPADRAGYTF.

This chain uses TRBV27 with TRBJ2-5; TRBD1 or TRBD2 may be the D gene (5 bases each). Germline assignment: CDR1 MNHEY and CDR2 SMNVEV (reference sequence). This CDR3 contains 14 residues. The V and J ends lost 8 bases and 5 bases respectively, with 18 bases between them. CDR3 in DNA: TGTGCCAGCTCCTCTAGGGGCGGCGGGGAGACCCAGTACTTC. It is translated as CASSSRGGGETQYF.

This clone occurred once. CDR3 region: CASSWGLAGEQYF. The CDR3 coding sequence is TGTGCCAGCAGCTGGGGGCTAGCGGGTGAGCAGTACTTC. The gene calls are TRBV5-4 and TRBJ2-7, with 8 nucleotides matching TRBD2. After removal of 3 bases from V and 7 bases from J, the junction contained 6 bases not matched to a gene. Germline CDR1 is SGHNT and CDR2 is YYREEE (reference sequence). This CDR3 contains 13 residues.

There are a few counts of this clone. This chain connects TRBV19 to TRBJ2-1; 8 nucleotides align to TRBD2. This CDR3 comprises 14 residues. The germline CDR1 and CDR2 sequences are LNHDA and SQIVND (reference sequence). Losses at the gene ends were 3 bases for V and 6 bases for J; bases not matched to a gene: 4. The CDR3 is CASSIPGGANEQFF. CDR3 DNA: TGTGCCAGTAGTATCCCCGGGGGGGCCAATGAGCAGTTCTTC.

The V and J genes are TRBV6-5 and TRBJ1-6, with TRBD1 matching over 10 bases. Trimming cost V 7 bases and J 7 bases; bases outside gene matches: 4. The CDR3 spans 14 residues. Germline V gene data show CDR1 as MNHEY and CDR2 as SVGAGI. The CDR3 bases are TGTGCCAGCATAAGACAGGGGGCAAATTCACCCCTCCACTTT. It encodes CASIRQGANSPLHF.

This clone was detected only a few times. J is TRBJ2-7 and V is TRBV5-4; D unresolved. With 4 bases removed from V and 0 bases from J, the gap between germline ends came to 11 bases. CDR1 is SGHNT, CDR2 YYREEE, per germline (reference sequence). CDR3 length: 14 residues. The CDR3 DNA reads as TGTGCCAGCAGCACAAGGACGGACTCCTACGAGCAGTACTTC. This gives the protein CASSTRTDSYEQYF.

The chain joins TRBV6-5 to TRBJ1-1, with TRBD1 matching over 7 bases. CDR1 and CDR2 from the germline V gene are MNHEY and SVGAGI. CDR3 length: 13 residues. The V gene end was trimmed by 5 bases and the J gene end by 8 bases; junction bases not matched to a gene: 8. CDR3 residues: CASSKTGIPEAFF. CDR3 in DNA: TGTGCCAGCAGTAAGACAGGGATCCCGGAAGCTTTCTTT.

The V call is TRBV5-1, the J call TRBJ1-1, with TRBD1 identical over 8 bases. Germline V gene lookup returns CDR1 SGHRS and CDR2 YFSETQ. The CDR3 length is 12 residues. V was clipped by 4 bases and J by 8 bases; unmatched bases: 4. The CDR3 sequence is CASSNQGAEAFF. The CDR3 nucleotides are TGCGCCAGCAGCAATCAGGGGGCAGAAGCTTTCTTT.

The gene calls are TRBV3-1 (or the pseudogene TRBV3-2) and TRBJ1-2; tentatively, D is TRBD1 (5 bases). The CDR3 contains 17 residues. The germline V gene has CDR1 LGHDT and CDR2 YNNKEL (reference sequence). Trimming took 7 bases from V and 4 from J, leaving 25 bases between them. DNA of the CDR3: TGTGCCAGCAAACCGGACGGGCAGGGACGAAAAATCTATGGCTACACCTTC. Amino acids: CASKPDGQGRKIYGYTF.

The chain links TRBV3-1 (or the pseudogene TRBV3-2) to TRBJ2-7; 11 nucleotides align to TRBD2. CDR1 is LGHDT and CDR2 is YNNKEL in the germline V gene (reference sequence). V lost 4 bases and J lost 3; bases outside the gene matches: 5. CDR3 length equals 15 residues. The CDR3 spells CASSPFGTSGYEQYF. The CDR3 DNA follows: TGTGCCAGCAGCCCATTCGGGACTAGCGGCTACGAGCAGTACTTC.

This chain joins TRBV28 and TRBJ2-2; 10 nucleotides match TRBD1. Looked up from germline, CDR1 is MDHEN and CDR2 is SYDVKM. The V gene end was trimmed by 3 bases and the J gene end by 8 bases; junction bases not matched to a gene: 12. This CDR3 is built from 17 residues. CDR3 sequence: CASSLSGTGALRGELFF. The DNA for the CDR3 is TGTGCCAGCAGTTTGTCCGGGACAGGGGCCTTGAGGGGGGAGCTGTTTTTT.

The chain has TRBV7-3 and TRBJ1-1; D gene uncertain. Looked up from germline, CDR1 is SGHTA and CDR2 is FQGTGA. There are 14 residues in the CDR3. The V gene lost 5 bases and the J gene lost 5 bases, with 15 bases spanning the gap. The CDR3 spells CASSLSGPETEAFF. CDR3 nucleotides: TGTGCCAGCAGCCTAAGTGGGCCTGAGACTGAAGCTTTCTTT.